This T cell receptor (beta chain) was sequenced for a study of graft-versus-host responses after intestinal transplantation (dated by TCRdb to about 2021). Looking at the study overall: The transplants that recipients got were multivisceral, liver-intestinal, or isolated intestinal. Instead of going to the commercial service, samples from a few later patients were sequenced in-house on an Illumina MiSeq and processed with MiXCR. To identify alloreactive clones, pre-transplant mixed lymphocyte reaction products were sequenced and then compared with unstimulated pre-transplant donor and recipient T cells. Anti-thymocyte globulin induction was given to all recipients, followed by maintenance tacrolimus and steroids for approximately three years. Of the 20 to 30 intestinal transplant recipients enrolled in the cohort, one of whom was a retransplant, 3 patients without pretransplant specimens were excluded. Graft-versus-host and host-versus-graft alloreactive T cell clones were tracked in the graft, circulation and bone marrow after intestinal transplantation using bulk TCR-beta CDR3 sequencing. A peak of at least 4% donor T cells among recipient peripheral blood mononuclear cells was the definition used for donor T cell macrochimerism. The investigation overall reported the following: Patients with donor T cell macrochimerism had high GvH to HvG T cell clonal ratios in their allografts. The relatively low number and heterogeneity of intestinal transplant patients limited the conclusions. GvH clones turned up in recipient bone marrow, with some appearing earlier in ileal mucosa or blood, a pattern consistent with an intestinal mucosal origin. Early after transplant, peak levels of circulating GvH clones were found to be associated with declines in HvG clones.

This clone was seen only once. Which antigen it targets is not known. It has no much larger one-base neighbor in the sample; base qualities were not kept. From V the trimming removes 7 bases and from J it removes 0 bases, while the gene matches leave 9 bases of the junction unaccounted for. The cysteine opens and the phenylalanine closes a CDR3 of 15 amino acids. Of all the DNA, just the CDR3 is kept, 45 bases in frame from base 1. As encoded in the germline V gene (reference sequence), CDR1 is GTSNPN while CDR2 is SVGIG. The time point label, read with the paper, signifies: cells obtained before transplantation from donor or recipient. CD3+CD4+ and CD3+CD8+ populations were FACS-sorted from unstimulated pre-transplant donor and recipient cells taken from spleen or lymph nodes. The receptor library was made with the immunoSEQ multiplex PCR assay. For most patients, genomic DNA was isolated with the Qiagen DNeasy Blood and Tissue Kit and shipped frozen to Adaptive Biotechnologies for TCR sequencing. Adaptive Biotechnologies carried out high-throughput TCR-beta CDR3 sequencing of genomic DNA for most patients. Regarding the original processing steps: TCR sequencing data for around 19 patients were retrieved from Adaptive's ImmunoSEQ software; three other patients were processed with MiXCR and VDJtools. To correct CD4 versus CD8 sorting errors, any sequence found in both subsets at a frequency ratio below 5:1 was removed. Because the origin of CDR3 nucleotide sequences shared between donor and recipient could not be assigned, those sequences were removed. Alloreactive clones required at least 2-fold expansion over unstimulated cells and minimum CFSE-low frequency of 0.002% (template counts) or 0.001% (read counts). Clones were considered mappable if detected in sequenced pre-transplant spleen, lymph node, or MLR CFSE-low populations of the donor or recipient. The cumulative frequency of alloreactive clones was calculated as a percentage of all sequences, weighted by copy number. TCRdb holds this immuneACCESS table with in-frame rearrangements only. Some clones are missing; in checked studies, unresolved V genes explain under half, and the rest has no known cause. That table furnishes V, J and clone size, whereas the DNA furnished D and trimming. The sample yields about 41,000 clones; about 95% were counted once. Almost 0.55% of the sample is in the top ten clones.

The specimen comprised unstimulated CD8+ T cells sorted from spleen or lymph node cells, sampled before transplant. This clonotype originated in a human donor who was the organ donor for an intestinal transplant. Recombination joined TRBV30 with TRBJ2-3; a stretch of 8 junction bases matches TRBD1. The CDR3 region has the sequence CAYQRQGSSTDTQYF. The sequenced DNA is TGTGCCTACCAAAGACAGGGGTCTAGCACAGATACGCAGTATTTT.